A single sample gave rise to the 23 T cell receptor beta chains below, sequenced in a study of immune evolution from preneoplasia to lung adenocarcinoma. Sequencing used immunoSEQ multiplex PCR; TCRdb keeps in-frame clones, though not all of them. Altogether 6,000 to 6,500 clones are present, roughly 75% being singletons, with the ten largest covering around 10%. The sample was FFPE lung adenocarcinoma in situ tissue. These receptors originate from a donor at least 70 years old with lung adenocarcinoma.

This clone was detected only a few times. This sequence joins TRBV14 and TRBJ2-3, with D possibly called TRBD1 or TRBD2 (5 bases each). Looked up from germline, CDR1 is SGHDN and CDR2 is FVKESK. V shed 1 base and J shed 5 bases, with 10 bases lying between them. The CDR3 is made up of 14 amino acids. In DNA form, the CDR3 reads TGTGCCAGCAGCCAAGTGGGACGGGGAGATACGCAGTATTTT. Its protein product is CASSQVGRGDTQYF. The full variable domain, completed using reference TRBV14 and TRBJ2-3, is EAGVTQFPSHSVIEKGQTVTLRCDPISGHDNLYWYRRVMGKEIKFLLHFVKESKQDESGMPNNRFLAERTGGTYSTLKVQPAELEDSGVYFCASSQVGRGDTQYFGPGTRLTVL.

This chain connects TRBV9 to TRBJ2-5; D call uncertain. The J call may not be correct, given that the DNA end is closer to TRBJ2-7. The CDR3 runs 14 residues. Per germline, CDR1 SGDLS and CDR2 YYNGEE. CDR3 sequence (DNA): TGTGCCAGCAGCGTAGATCGGAGCGATTACGAGCAGTACTTC. Translation: CASSVDRSDYEQYF.

There are a few counts of this clone. The chain is built from TRBV14 and TRBJ1-1, with D unresolved. V lost 0 bases and J 2 bases, leaving 7 bases between the germline ends. This CDR3 contains 14 residues. From germline, CDR1 is SGHDN and CDR2 FVKESK. CDR3 nucleotide sequence: TGTGCCAGCAGCCAAGATGGTGCTAACACTGAAGCTTTCTTT. It is translated as CASSQDGANTEAFF.

The chain uses TRBV5-1 and TRBJ2-5; perhaps TRBD1 as D (5 bases). Trimming removed 0 bases from V and 0 bases from J, with 6 bases in between. Germline V gene sequence: CDR1 SGHRS, CDR2 YFSETQ. CDR3 size: 14 residues. The CDR3 nucleotides read TGCGCCAGCAGCTTGGTGGACAACCAAGAGACCCAGTACTTC. Protein: CASSLVDNQETQYF.

The V call is TRBV11-2, the J call TRBJ1-3; a possible D gene is TRBD1 (5 bases). In germline, CDR1 is SGHAT, CDR2 FQNNGV. V was trimmed by 5 bases and J by 4 bases, leaving 12 bases between them. The CDR3 is 14 residues long. The CDR3 DNA follows: TGTGCCAGCAGCCACCTAGGGGCGGGAAACACCATATATTTT. It translates to CASSHLGAGNTIYF.

This rearrangement joins TRBV5-1 to TRBJ2-2; D possibly corresponds to TRBD2 (5 bases). Trimming took 3 bases from V and 7 from J, leaving 16 bases between them. This CDR3 has 15 amino acids. Germline V gene lookup returns CDR1 SGHRS and CDR2 YFSETQ. In nucleotides, the CDR3 is TGCGCCAGCAGCTCGACAACCACCGAGGGCGGGGAGCTGTTTTTT. This sequence encodes CASSSTTTEGGELFF. The variable domain in full, with the rest retrieved from reference TRBV5-1 and TRBJ2-2, is KAGVTQTPRYLIKTRGQQVTLSCSPISGHRSVSWYQQTPGQGLQFLFEYFSETQRNKGNFPGRFSGRQFSNSRSEMNVSTLELGDSALYLCASSSTTTEGGELFFGEGSRLTVL.

The table lists this clone with a few counts. The V gene is TRBV15, the J gene TRBJ1-1; the D is unclear. The germline V gene has CDR1 LNHNV and CDR2 YYDKDF (reference sequence). The CDR3 totals 15 residues. With 5 bases removed from V and 0 bases from J, the gap between germline ends came to 13 bases. DNA for the CDR3: TGTGCCACCAGCGGTTTAGGTTGGATGAACACTGAAGCTTTCTTT. It yields the protein CATSGLGWMNTEAFF.

V and J are TRBV19 and TRBJ1-2; the D gene is possibly TRBD1 (6 bases). V lost 2 bases and J 7 bases, leaving 14 bases between the germline ends. Germline loops: CDR1 LNHDA, CDR2 SQIVND (reference sequence). The CDR3 is 14 residues long. The CDR3 sequence is CASSIQAGTTGYTF. The CDR3 nucleotides are TGTGCCAGTAGTATACAGGCAGGGACAACTGGCTACACCTTC.

The CDR3 DNA is TGCAGCGTTACCGGGACAGGGGACAGAAAACTGTTTTTT. Translating it yields CSVTGTGDRKLFF. The V call is TRBV29-1, the J call TRBJ1-4; 10 nucleotides match TRBD1. The junction had 7 bases not matched to a gene; V was cut back by 5 bases and J by 10 bases. This CDR3 is 13 amino acids long. CDR1 is SQVTM and CDR2 is ANQGSEA in the germline V gene.

The chain links TRBV2 to TRBJ2-5, with TRBD2 as a possible D gene (5 bases). With 11 bases removed from V and 4 bases from J, the gap between germline ends came to 20 bases. CDR3 size: 14 residues. The germline V gene encodes CDR1 SNHLY and CDR2 FYNNEI. CDR3 coding DNA: TGTGCCCACCGGCCGGACCCAGGAGGAGAGACCCAGTACTTC. Translation: CAHRPDPGGETQYF.

This clone was observed a few times. The rearrangement uses TRBV13 and TRBJ1-3; D might be TRBD1 (5 bases). V lost 9 bases, J lost 4 bases, and 16 bases lay in between. The germline V gene has CDR1 PRHDT and CDR2 FYEKMQ (reference sequence). The length of the CDR3 is 14 residues. The CDR3, as DNA: TGTGCCAGAACCTGGGGGAGCTCCGGAAACACCATATATTTT. Its translation is CARTWGSSGNTIYF.

The V and J genes are TRBV6-5 and TRBJ2-7, with TRBD1 as a possible D gene (6 bases). Germline V lookup: CDR1 MNHEY, CDR2 SVGAGI. V was shortened by 5 bases and J by 1 base, with 9 bases between the two germline ends. The CDR3 is 13 residues long. The CDR3 loop reads CASSPGVSYEQYF. CDR3 DNA sequence: TGTGCCAGCAGTCCAGGGGTGTCCTACGAGCAGTACTTC.

The chain combines TRBV30 with TRBJ2-7; tentative D call: TRBD2 (6 bases). Germline CDR1 is GTSNPN and CDR2 is SVGIG (reference sequence). The germline V and J ends were trimmed by 0 bases and 7 bases, with 7 bases remaining between them. This CDR3 has 11 amino acids. The CDR3 nucleotides read TGTGCCTGGAGTGTAGGAGGGGAGCAGTACTTC. Protein product: CAWSVGGEQYF.

The chain employs TRBV29-1 and TRBJ1-2; D not resolved. V lost 6 bases to trimming and J lost 4 bases, with 12 bases between them. There are 12 residues in the CDR3. Germline loops: CDR1 SQVTM, CDR2 ANQGSEA. CDR3 in DNA: TGCAGCGTCTTCAGGAGTCCCTATGGCTACACCTTC. Translating gives CSVFRSPYGYTF. The full variable domain, with the rest looked up from reference TRBV29-1 and TRBJ1-2, is SAVISQKPSRDICQRGTSLTIQCQVDSQVTMMFWYRQQPGQSLTLIATANQGSEATYESGFVIDKFPISRPNLTFSTLTVSNMSPEDSSIYLCSVFRSPYGYTFGSGTRLTVV.

This chain joins TRBV6-6 and TRBJ1-1, with 9 bases fitting TRBD1. Per the germline V gene, CDR1 is MNHNY and CDR2 is SVGAGI (reference sequence). The CDR3 consists of 14 residues. V lost 0 bases to trimming and J lost 4 bases; unmatched junction nucleotides: 0. The CDR3 reads CASSYSTGGTEAFF. The CDR3 nucleotides read TGTGCCAGCAGTTACTCGACAGGGGGCACTGAAGCTTTCTTT.

This clone was detected only once. One end of the junction varies from germline; a read error may be responsible. The CDR3: CDSSFAGGADTQYF. CDR3 DNA sequence: TGTGACAGCAGCTTTGCGGGAGGAGCAGATACGCAGTATTTT. This rearrangement joins TRBV5-8 to TRBJ2-3, with 8 bases matching TRBD2. Germline V gene data show CDR1 as SGHTS and CDR2 as YDEGEE. The CDR3 loop spans 14 amino acids.

The gene calls are TRBV18 and TRBJ1-2, with a tentative D call TRBD1 (6 bases). Germline V CDR1 and CDR2: KGHSH, LQKENI. V lost 2 bases to trimming and J lost 1 base, with 17 bases between them. There are 17 residues in the CDR3. CDR3 bases: TGTGCCAGCTCACCAAATCGCCGGGGGCCCGATAACTATGGCTACACCTTC. Protein sequence: CASSPNRRGPDNYGYTF.

This clone is labeled as medium-sized (0.01 to 0.1%). The chain uses TRBV28 and TRBJ2-2; D is undetermined. V was clipped by 5 bases and J by 4 bases, with 5 bases between them. This CDR3 region has 12 residues. The germline CDR1 and CDR2 sequences are MDHEN and SYDVKM. The CDR3 nucleotides are TGTGCCAGCAGTACCGTCACCGGGGAGCTGTTTTTT. Translating it yields CASSTVTGELFF.

V usage is TRBV2 and J usage is TRBJ2-5, with D possibly TRBD1 on 6 matching bases. Germline CDR1 SNHLY, CDR2 FYNNEI. The CDR3 has 14 residues. V gave up 6 bases and J gave up 2 bases, with 13 bases separating them. The CDR3 DNA reads TGTGCCAGCAGGAAGGTACAGGGACAAGAGACCCAGTACTTC. This sequence encodes CASRKVQGQETQYF.

This clone was seen a handful of times. The chain links TRBV7-2 to TRBJ1-1; D gene ambiguous. CDR1 and CDR2 from the germline V gene are SGHTA and FQGNSA. With 5 bases removed from V and 2 bases from J, the gap between germline ends came to 9 bases. The CDR3 covers 13 residues. In DNA, the CDR3 is TGTGCCAGCAGCACCGGCCCCAACACTGAAGCTTTCTTT. Amino acids: CASSTGPNTEAFF.

Comments on this clone: This clone may be a read error of a much larger clone one base away. This specimen includes other DNA sequences encoding the same CDR3. The rearrangement joins TRBV19 to TRBJ1-5, with D hard to call. This CDR3 contains 15 residues. Germline CDR1 is LNHDA and CDR2 is SQIVND (reference sequence). CDR3 residues: CASSIEGMGNQPQHF. For the CDR3, the DNA is TGTGCCAGTAGTATCGAAGGAATGGGCAATCAGCCTCAGCATTTT.

This sequence joins TRBV23-1 and TRBJ1-1, with D perhaps matching TRBD1 (5 bases). TRBV23-1 falls under the ORF class, with uncertain function. This CDR3 contains 15 residues. Between the trimmed V and J ends, which lost 1 base and 3 bases, there was a span of 12 bases. CDR3 in DNA: TGCGCCAGCAGTCAATTGCGGGGAGGGGACACTGAAGCTTTCTTT. It encodes CASSQLRGGDTEAFF.

This rearrangement joins TRBV5-1 to TRBJ1-2; TRBD1 aligns across 9 bases. This CDR3 is 14 amino acids long. CDR1 and CDR2 from the germline V gene are SGHRS and YFSETQ. The trim removed 4 bases at V and 7 bases at J, leaving 8 bases unmatched. The CDR3 sequence: CASSHGTGSSGYTF. CDR3 nucleotide sequence: TGCGCCAGCAGCCACGGGACAGGGTCTTCTGGCTACACCTTC.